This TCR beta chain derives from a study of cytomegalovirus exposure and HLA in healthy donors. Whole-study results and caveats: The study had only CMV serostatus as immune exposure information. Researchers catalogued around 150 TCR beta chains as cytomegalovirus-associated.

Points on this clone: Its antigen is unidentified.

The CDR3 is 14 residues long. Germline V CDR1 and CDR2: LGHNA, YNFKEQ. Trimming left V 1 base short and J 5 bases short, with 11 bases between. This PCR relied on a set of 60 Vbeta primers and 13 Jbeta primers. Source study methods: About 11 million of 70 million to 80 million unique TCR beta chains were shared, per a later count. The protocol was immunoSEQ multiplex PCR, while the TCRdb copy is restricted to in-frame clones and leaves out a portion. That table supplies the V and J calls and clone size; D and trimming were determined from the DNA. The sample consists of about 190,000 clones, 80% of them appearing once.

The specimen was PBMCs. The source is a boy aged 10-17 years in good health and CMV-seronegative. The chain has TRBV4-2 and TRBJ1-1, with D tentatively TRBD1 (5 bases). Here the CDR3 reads CASSQAGGGTEAFF. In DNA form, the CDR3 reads TGTGCCAGCAGCCAAGCCGGTGGGGGGACTGAAGCTTTCTTT.